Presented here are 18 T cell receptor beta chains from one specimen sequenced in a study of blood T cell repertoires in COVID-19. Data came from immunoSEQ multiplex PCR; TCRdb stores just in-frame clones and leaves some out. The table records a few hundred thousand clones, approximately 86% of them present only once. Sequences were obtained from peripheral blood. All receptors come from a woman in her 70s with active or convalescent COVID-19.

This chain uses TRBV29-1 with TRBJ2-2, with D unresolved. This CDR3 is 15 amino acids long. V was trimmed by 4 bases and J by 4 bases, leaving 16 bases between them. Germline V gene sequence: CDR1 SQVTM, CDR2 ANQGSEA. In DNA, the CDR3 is TGCAGCGTTGGACCAAATTCAGGTCCCACCGGGGAGCTGTTTTTT. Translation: CSVGPNSGPTGELFF.

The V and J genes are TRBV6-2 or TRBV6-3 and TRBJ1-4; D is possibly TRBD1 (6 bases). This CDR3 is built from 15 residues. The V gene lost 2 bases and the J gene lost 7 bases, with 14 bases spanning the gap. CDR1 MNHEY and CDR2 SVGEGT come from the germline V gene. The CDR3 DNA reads TGTGCCAGCAGTTACGGACAGATTAATCGTGAAAAACTGTTTTTT. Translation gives CASSYGQINREKLFF.

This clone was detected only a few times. In nucleotides, the CDR3 is TGCGCCGGACAGGGAGGTTCACCCCTCCACTTT. Protein sequence: CAGQGGSPLHF. V is TRBV20-1 and J is TRBJ1-6; 8 bases are a match to TRBD1. The CDR3 runs to 11 residues. CDR1 is DFQATT and CDR2 is SNEGSKA in the germline V gene (reference sequence).

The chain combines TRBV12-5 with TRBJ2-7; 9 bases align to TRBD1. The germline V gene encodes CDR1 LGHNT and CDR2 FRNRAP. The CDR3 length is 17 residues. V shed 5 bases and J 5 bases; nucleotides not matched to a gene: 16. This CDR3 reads CASGTVPPGQGTHEQYF. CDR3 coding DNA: TGTGCTAGTGGTACCGTACCTCCGGGACAGGGTACCCACGAGCAGTACTTC.

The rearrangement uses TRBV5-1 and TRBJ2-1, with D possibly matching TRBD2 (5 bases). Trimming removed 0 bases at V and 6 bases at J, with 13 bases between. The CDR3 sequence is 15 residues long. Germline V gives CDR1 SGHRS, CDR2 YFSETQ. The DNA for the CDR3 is TGCGCCAGCAGCTTGGTACTAGACAAAGGCAATGAGCAGTTCTTC. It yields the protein CASSLVLDKGNEQFF. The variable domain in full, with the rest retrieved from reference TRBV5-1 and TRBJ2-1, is KAGVTQTPRYLIKTRGQQVTLSCSPISGHRSVSWYQQTPGQGLQFLFEYFSETQRNKGNFPGRFSGRQFSNSRSEMNVSTLELGDSALYLCASSLVLDKGNEQFFGPGTRLTVL.

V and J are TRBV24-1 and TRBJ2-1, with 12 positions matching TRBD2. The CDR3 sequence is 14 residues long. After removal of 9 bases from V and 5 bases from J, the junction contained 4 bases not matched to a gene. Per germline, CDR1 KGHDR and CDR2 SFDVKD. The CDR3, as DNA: TGTGCCACCGCGAGACTAGCGGGGGACAATGAGCAGTTCTTC. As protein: CATARLAGDNEQFF.

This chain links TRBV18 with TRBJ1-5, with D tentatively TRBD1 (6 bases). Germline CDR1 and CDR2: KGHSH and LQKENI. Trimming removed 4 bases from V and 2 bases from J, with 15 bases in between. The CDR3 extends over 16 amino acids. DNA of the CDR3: TGTGCCAGCTCACAAGGGGGGGGCGCGGGCAATCAGCCCCAGCATTTT. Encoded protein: CASSQGGGAGNQPQHF.

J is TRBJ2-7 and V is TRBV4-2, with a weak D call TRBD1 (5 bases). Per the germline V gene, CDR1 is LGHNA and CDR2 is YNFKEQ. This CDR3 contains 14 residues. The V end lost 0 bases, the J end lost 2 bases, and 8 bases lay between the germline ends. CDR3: CASSQDRGPYEQYF. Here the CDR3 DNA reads TGTGCCAGCAGCCAAGATAGGGGTCCCTACGAGCAGTACTTC.

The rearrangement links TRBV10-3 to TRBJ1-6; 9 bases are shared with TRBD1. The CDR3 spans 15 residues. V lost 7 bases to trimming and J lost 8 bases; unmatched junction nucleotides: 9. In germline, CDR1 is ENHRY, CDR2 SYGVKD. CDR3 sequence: CAITSGTGNDSPLHF. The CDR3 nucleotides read TGTGCCATCACCTCCGGGACAGGGAACGATTCACCCCTCCACTTT.

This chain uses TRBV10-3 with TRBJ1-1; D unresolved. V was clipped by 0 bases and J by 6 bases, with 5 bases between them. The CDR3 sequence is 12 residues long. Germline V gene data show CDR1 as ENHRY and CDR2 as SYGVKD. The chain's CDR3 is CAISESRAEAFF. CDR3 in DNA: TGTGCCATCAGTGAGTCGAGGGCTGAAGCTTTCTTT.

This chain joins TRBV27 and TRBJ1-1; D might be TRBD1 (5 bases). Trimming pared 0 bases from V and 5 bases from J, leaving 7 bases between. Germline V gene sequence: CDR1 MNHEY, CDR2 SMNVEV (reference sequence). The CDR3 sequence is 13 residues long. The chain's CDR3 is CASSLSRGTEAFF. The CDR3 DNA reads TGTGCCAGCAGTTTATCCCGGGGGACTGAAGCTTTCTTT.

The CDR3 reads CASSGDNQPQHF. The DNA for the CDR3 is TGTGCCAGCTCAGGGGACAATCAGCCCCAGCATTTT. The rearrangement joins TRBV12-3 or TRBV12-4 to TRBJ1-5; possible D gene TRBD1, 6 bases. The V and J ends lost 8 bases and 3 bases respectively, with 8 bases between them. The CDR3 is 12 residues long.

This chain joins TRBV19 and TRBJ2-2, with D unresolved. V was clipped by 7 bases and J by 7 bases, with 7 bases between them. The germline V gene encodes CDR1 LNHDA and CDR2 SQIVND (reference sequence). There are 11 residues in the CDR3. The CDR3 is CASTVNGELFF. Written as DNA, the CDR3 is TGTGCCAGTACCGTAAACGGGGAGCTGTTTTTT.

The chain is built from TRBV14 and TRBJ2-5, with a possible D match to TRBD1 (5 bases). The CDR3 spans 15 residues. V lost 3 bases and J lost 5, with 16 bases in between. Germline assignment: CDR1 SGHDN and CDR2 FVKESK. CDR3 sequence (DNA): TGTGCCAGCAGCCACACCGTAGGGGTGTCGGAGACCCAGTACTTC. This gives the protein CASSHTVGVSETQYF. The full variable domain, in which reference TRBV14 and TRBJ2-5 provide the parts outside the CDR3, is EAGVTQFPSHSVIEKGQTVTLRCDPISGHDNLYWYRRVMGKEIKFLLHFVKESKQDESGMPNNRFLAERTGGTYSTLKVQPAELEDSGVYFCASSHTVGVSETQYFGPGTRLLVL.

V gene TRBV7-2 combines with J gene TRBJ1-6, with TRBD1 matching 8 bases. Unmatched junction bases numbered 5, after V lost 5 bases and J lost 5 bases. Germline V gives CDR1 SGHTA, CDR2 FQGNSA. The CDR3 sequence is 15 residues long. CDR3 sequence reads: CASSLGTGDNSPLHF. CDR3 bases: TGTGCCAGCAGCCTAGGGACAGGAGATAATTCACCCCTCCACTTT.

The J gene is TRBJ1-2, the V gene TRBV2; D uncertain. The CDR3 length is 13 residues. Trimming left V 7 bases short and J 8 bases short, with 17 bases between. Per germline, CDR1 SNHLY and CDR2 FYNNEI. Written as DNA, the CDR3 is TGTGCCAGCAAAAGAGGAGACCTTGGGGGCTACACCTTC. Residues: CASKRGDLGGYTF.

CDR3 bases: TGTGCCACCAGCGGGGGGAACACCGGGGAGCTGTTTTTT. This translates into CATSGGNTGELFF. This chain connects TRBV27 to TRBJ2-2; 8 bases map to TRBD2. Germline V gene sequence: CDR1 MNHEY, CDR2 SMNVEV (reference sequence). This CDR3 region has 13 residues. V trimming: 10 bases; J trimming: 1 base; junction bases outside the gene matches: 2.

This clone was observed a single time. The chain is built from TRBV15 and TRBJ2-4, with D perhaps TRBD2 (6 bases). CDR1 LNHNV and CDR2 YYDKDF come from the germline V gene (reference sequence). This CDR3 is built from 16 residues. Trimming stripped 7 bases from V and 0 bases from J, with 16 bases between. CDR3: CATTPTRGLAKNIQYF. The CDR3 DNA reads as TGTGCCACCACCCCGACGCGGGGATTAGCCAAAAACATTCAGTACTTC.